Presented here are 20 T cell receptor beta chains from one specimen sequenced in a study of beta chain features in type 1 diabetes. Expressed TCRB transcripts were sequenced because the entire RNA isolate underwent reverse transcription. The table came from immunoSEQ multiplex PCR; TCRdb's copy has only in-frame clones and leaves some out. Of around 350,000 clones in the sample, around 12% were seen once. Sequenced input: naive CD4+ T cells from blood. These receptors originate from a man between 18 and 35 years old in good health.

The chain couples TRBV18 to TRBJ2-1; weak D call: TRBD1 (6 bases). Germline V lookup: CDR1 KGHSH, CDR2 LQKENI. With 3 bases removed from V and 3 bases from J, the gap between germline ends came to 12 bases. The CDR3 covers 15 residues. The CDR3 DNA reads as TGTGCCAGCTCACCGAGGGGGAGTTACTACAATGAGCAGTTCTTC. Amino acid sequence: CASSPRGSYYNEQFF.

The chain links TRBV28 to TRBJ1-2, with 7 positions matching TRBD1. The CDR3 length is 13 residues. V gave up 6 bases and J gave up 7 bases; unmatched junction bases: 8. The germline V gene has CDR1 MDHEN and CDR2 SYDVKM. This chain's CDR3 is CASSLQGDLGYTF. DNA for the CDR3: TGTGCCAGCAGCCTGCAGGGGGATCTTGGCTACACCTTC.

The chain employs TRBV7-9 and TRBJ1-6, with a tentative D call TRBD1 (5 bases). The CDR3 is 17 residues long. The V end was cut by 4 bases, the J end by 4 bases, with 17 bases between. Germline V lookup: CDR1 SEHNR, CDR2 FQNEAQ (reference sequence). In DNA form, the CDR3 reads TGTGCCAGCAGCTCTTCGGCACGACAGTCATATAATTCACCCCTCCACTTT. Amino acids: CASSSSARQSYNSPLHF.

The chain employs TRBV7-2 and TRBJ2-3; 12 nucleotides match TRBD2. Per the germline V gene, CDR1 is SGHTA and CDR2 is FQGNSA. J gave up 2 bases and V 4 bases, and 10 bases lay outside the gene matches. The CDR3 has 18 residues. The CDR3 DNA is TGTGCCAGCAGCTCCTACCCGGGACTAGCGGGCACCACAGATACGCAGTATTTT. Residues: CASSSYPGLAGTTDTQYF.

In its sample, this clone was seen a few times. J is TRBJ1-5 and V is TRBV7-9; no firm D call. Between the trimmed V and J ends, which lost 4 bases and 5 bases, there was a span of 9 bases. Per the germline V gene, CDR1 is SEHNR and CDR2 is FQNEAQ (reference sequence). The CDR3 is 13 residues long. This chain's CDR3 is CASSYSPDQPQHF. For the CDR3, the DNA is TGTGCCAGCAGCTATAGTCCGGATCAGCCCCAGCATTTT.

This clone was recorded a few times. The rearrangement uses TRBV10-3 and TRBJ1-4; D gene ambiguous. Germline loops: CDR1 ENHRY, CDR2 SYGVKD. V was trimmed by 4 bases and J by 4 bases, leaving 7 bases between them. The CDR3 spans 13 residues. The CDR3 DNA reads TGTGCCATCAGTGGACGGGATAATGAAAAACTGTTTTTT. This gives the protein CAISGRDNEKLFF.

The CDR3 nucleotides are TGTGCCAGCAGCTTATCCGGGACAGGGTATGACGTGGCTTTCTTT. Its protein product is CASSLSGTGYDVAFF. The rearrangement joins TRBV11-2 to TRBJ1-1; 9 nucleotides line up with TRBD1. The CDR3 runs 15 residues. The V gene end was trimmed by 2 bases and the J gene end by 11 bases; junction bases not matched to a gene: 12. The germline gives CDR1 SGHAT, CDR2 FQNNGV.

This clone was seen a few times. This chain joins TRBV5-1 and TRBJ1-1; D might be TRBD1 (5 bases). The V and J ends lost 3 bases and 0 bases respectively, with 12 bases between them. Germline CDR1 reads SGHRS; CDR2 reads YFSETQ. The CDR3 runs 15 residues. The CDR3 nucleotides read TGCGCCAGCAGCTCGCGGGGGACGGTGAACACTGAAGCTTTCTTT. Its translation is CASSSRGTVNTEAFF.

The V call is TRBV28, the J call TRBJ2-2; TRBD1 matches at 8 bases. V lost 4 bases to trimming and J lost 7 bases; unmatched junction nucleotides: 8. Germline values: CDR1 MDHEN, CDR2 SYDVKM. The CDR3 runs 15 residues. CDR3 coding DNA: TGTGCCAGCAGTTCCGGACAGGGTTGGGGCGGGGAGCTGTTTTTT. Translating it yields CASSSGQGWGGELFF.

This chain connects TRBV7-9 to TRBJ1-5; perhaps TRBD1 as D (6 bases). V was shortened by 1 base and J by 7 bases, with 11 bases between the two germline ends. Germline CDR1 is SEHNR and CDR2 is FQNEAQ (reference sequence). This CDR3 region has 14 residues. The CDR3 loop is CASSLGQGYQPQHF. The CDR3 DNA reads TGTGCCAGCAGCTTAGGGCAGGGGTACCAGCCCCAGCATTTT.

This clone has a count of ten or more. The CDR3 coding sequence is TGTGCCAGCAGTTTACGAGTCAACGTCCTGACTTTC. It codes for CASSLRVNVLTF. This chain links TRBV28 with TRBJ2-6; no definite D call. The CDR3 covers 12 residues. CDR1 is MDHEN and CDR2 is SYDVKM in the germline V gene. Trimming left V 2 bases short and J 9 bases short, with 5 bases between.

A few counts support this clone. The rearrangement joins TRBV10-3 to TRBJ1-1; TRBD1 matches at 12 bases. Trimming cost V 6 bases and J 6 bases; bases outside gene matches: 5. CDR1 and CDR2 (germline): ENHRY, SYGVKD. This CDR3 has 14 residues. CDR3 DNA sequence: TGTGCCATCAGAGGGGACAGGGGGCACGCTGAAGCTTTCTTT. This encodes CAIRGDRGHAEAFF.

This sequence joins TRBV19 and TRBJ2-7; 9 bases agree with TRBD2. The CDR3 runs 14 residues. Germline CDR1 LNHDA, CDR2 SQIVND (reference sequence). The V gene end was trimmed by 5 bases and the J gene end by 1 base; junction bases not matched to a gene: 3. The CDR3 coding sequence is TGTGCCAGTAGTCGACTAGCGGCTTCCTACGAGCAGTACTTC. This gives the protein CASSRLAASYEQYF.

This chain links TRBV7-9 with TRBJ1-1, with a weak D call TRBD1 (6 bases). Deletions cut 1 base from V and 4 bases from J, with 13 bases between. CDR1 is SEHNR and CDR2 is FQNEAQ in the germline V gene (reference sequence). The CDR3 extends over 15 amino acids. Written as DNA, the CDR3 is TGTGCCAGCAGCTTAGTTCCAGGGGCGAGCACTGAAGCTTTCTTT. Translated, it gives CASSLVPGASTEAFF.

A few counts support this clone. J is TRBJ2-6 and V is TRBV5-1; the D gene is possibly TRBD1 (5 bases). Germline loops: CDR1 SGHRS, CDR2 YFSETQ. V gave up 4 bases and J gave up 4 bases, with 18 bases separating them. The CDR3 totals 17 residues. CDR3 in DNA: TGCGCCAGCAGCCCAGCCTTGGCAGGGTCAGGGGCCAACGTCCTGACTTTC. Encoded protein: CASSPALAGSGANVLTF.

This clone has just a few counts. Within the sample, other DNA sequences also encode this same CDR3. This rearrangement joins TRBV19 to TRBJ2-2; D gene uncertain. The V end lost 1 base, the J end lost 5 bases, and 8 bases lay between the germline ends. Germline CDR1 and CDR2: LNHDA and SQIVND (reference sequence). CDR3 length: 14 amino acids. The CDR3 region is CASSIGGYTGELFF. CDR3 bases: TGTGCCAGTAGTATAGGCGGTTATACCGGGGAGCTGTTTTTT. The variable domain in full, completed from reference TRBV19 and TRBJ2-2, reads DGGITQSPKYLFRKEGQNVTLSCEQNLNHDAMYWYRQDPGQGLRLIYYSQIVNDFQKGDIAEGYSVSREKKESFPLTVTSAQKNPTAFYLCASSIGGYTGELFFGEGSRLTVL.

V and J are TRBV30 and TRBJ1-2; a possible D gene is TRBD1 (5 bases). Trimming stripped 1 base from V and 7 bases from J, with 10 bases between. CDR3 length equals 12 residues. Germline CDR1 reads GTSNPN; CDR2 reads SVGIG (reference sequence). In DNA, the CDR3 is TGTGCCTGGAGTGGGACACCGCGTGGCTACACCTTC. This encodes CAWSGTPRGYTF.

This clone was detected only a few times. The rearrangement joins TRBV7-9 to TRBJ2-7, with a weak D call TRBD1 (5 bases). From germline, CDR1 is SEHNR and CDR2 FQNEAQ (reference sequence). The length of the CDR3 is 14 residues. Trimming removed 2 bases at V and 2 bases at J, with 10 bases between. The CDR3 DNA is TGTGCCAGCAGCTTAAGAGACAGTACCTACGAGCAGTACTTC. This translates into CASSLRDSTYEQYF.

This clone appeared many times. The rearrangement links TRBV23-1 to TRBJ2-3; tentatively, D is TRBD1 (6 bases). TRBV23-1 counts as an open reading frame of uncertain function. V dropped 3 bases and J dropped 8 bases, with 12 bases sitting between them. The CDR3 runs to 13 residues. The DNA of the CDR3 is TGCGCCAGCAGTCATTACAGGGTTACTACGCAGTATTTT. As protein: CASSHYRVTTQYF.

A few counts support this clone. The DNA of the CDR3 is TGCAGCGTTGATGCTGGCAGGGGTGCCTACGAGCAGTACTTC. The encoded protein is CSVDAGRGAYEQYF. V gene TRBV29-1 combines with J gene TRBJ2-7, with a tentative D call TRBD1 (6 bases). Germline CDR1 and CDR2: SQVTM and ANQGSEA. The CDR3 runs 14 residues. Trimming pared 3 bases from V and 2 bases from J, leaving 14 bases between.